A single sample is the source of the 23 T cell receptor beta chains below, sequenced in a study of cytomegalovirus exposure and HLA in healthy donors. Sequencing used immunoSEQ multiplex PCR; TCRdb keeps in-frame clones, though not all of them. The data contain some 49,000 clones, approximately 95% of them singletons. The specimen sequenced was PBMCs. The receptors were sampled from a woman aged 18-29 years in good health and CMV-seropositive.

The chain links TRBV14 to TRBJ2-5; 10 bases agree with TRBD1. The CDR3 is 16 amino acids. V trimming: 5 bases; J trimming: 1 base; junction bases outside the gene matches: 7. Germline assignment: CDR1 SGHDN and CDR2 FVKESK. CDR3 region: CASSLGTGVGQETQYF. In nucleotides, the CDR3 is TGTGCCAGCAGCTTAGGGACAGGGGTTGGCCAAGAGACCCAGTACTTC.

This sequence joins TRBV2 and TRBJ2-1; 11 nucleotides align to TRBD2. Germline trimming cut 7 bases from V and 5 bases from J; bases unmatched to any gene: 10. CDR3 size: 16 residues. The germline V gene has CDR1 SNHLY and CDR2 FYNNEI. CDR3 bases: TGTGCCAGCATACCCCGCCTAGCGGGAGGAGACAATGAGCAGTTCTTC. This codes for CASIPRLAGGDNEQFF.

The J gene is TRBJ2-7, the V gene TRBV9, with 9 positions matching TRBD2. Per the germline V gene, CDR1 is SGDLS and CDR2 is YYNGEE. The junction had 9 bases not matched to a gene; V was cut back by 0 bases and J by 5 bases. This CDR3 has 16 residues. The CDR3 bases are TGTGCCAGCAGCGTAGCGGCGGGAGGGCCTCAGAACGAGCAGTACTTC. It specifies CASSVAAGGPQNEQYF.

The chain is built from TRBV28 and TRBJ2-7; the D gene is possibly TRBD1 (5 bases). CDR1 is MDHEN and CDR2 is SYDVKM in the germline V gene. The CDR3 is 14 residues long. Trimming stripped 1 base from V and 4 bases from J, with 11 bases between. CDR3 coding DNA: TGTGCCAGCAGTTTATATGGGGCGGCATACGAGCAGTACTTC. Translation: CASSLYGAAYEQYF. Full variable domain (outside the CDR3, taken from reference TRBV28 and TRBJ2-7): DVKVTQSSRYLVKRTGEKVFLECVQDMDHENMFWYRQDPGLGLRLIYFSYDVKMKEKGDIPEGYSVSREKKERFSLILESASTNQTSMYLCASSLYGAAYEQYFGPGTRLTVT.

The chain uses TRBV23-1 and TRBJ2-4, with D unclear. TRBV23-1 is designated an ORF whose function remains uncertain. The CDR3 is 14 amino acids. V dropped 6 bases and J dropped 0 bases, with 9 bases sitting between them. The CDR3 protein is CASRSHLAKNIQYF. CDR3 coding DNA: TGCGCCAGCAGGTCACACCTAGCCAAAAACATTCAGTACTTC.

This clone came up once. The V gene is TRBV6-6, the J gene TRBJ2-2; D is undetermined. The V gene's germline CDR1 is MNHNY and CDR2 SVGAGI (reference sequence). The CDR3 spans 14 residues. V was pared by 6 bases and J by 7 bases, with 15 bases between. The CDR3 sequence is CASSTLAGNGELFF. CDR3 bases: TGTGCCAGCAGCACCTTAGCTGGCAACGGGGAGCTGTTTTTT.

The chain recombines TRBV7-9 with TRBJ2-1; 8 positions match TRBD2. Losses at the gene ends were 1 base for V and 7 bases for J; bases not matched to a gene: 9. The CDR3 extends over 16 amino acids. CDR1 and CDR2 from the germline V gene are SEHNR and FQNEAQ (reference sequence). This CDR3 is CASSLVGAGELNEQFF. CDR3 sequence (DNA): TGTGCCAGCAGCTTAGTAGGAGCGGGAGAATTAAATGAGCAGTTCTTC.

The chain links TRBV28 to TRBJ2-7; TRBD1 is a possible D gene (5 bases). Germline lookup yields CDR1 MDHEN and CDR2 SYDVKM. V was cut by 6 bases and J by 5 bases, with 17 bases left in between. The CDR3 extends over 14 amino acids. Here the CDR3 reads CASRSGSLVDEQYF. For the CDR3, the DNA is TGTGCCAGCAGGTCAGGGTCCCTCGTAGACGAGCAGTACTTC.

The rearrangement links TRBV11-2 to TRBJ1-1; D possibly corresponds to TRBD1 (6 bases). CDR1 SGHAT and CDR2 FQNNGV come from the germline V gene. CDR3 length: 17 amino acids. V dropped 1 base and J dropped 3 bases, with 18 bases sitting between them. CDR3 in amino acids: CASSLGDRILEDTEAFF. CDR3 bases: TGTGCCAGCAGCTTAGGAGACAGGATTTTAGAGGACACTGAAGCTTTCTTT.

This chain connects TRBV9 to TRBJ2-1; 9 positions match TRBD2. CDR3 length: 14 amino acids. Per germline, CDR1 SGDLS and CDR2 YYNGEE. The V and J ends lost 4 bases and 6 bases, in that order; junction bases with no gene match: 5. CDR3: CASSPAGGRNEQFF. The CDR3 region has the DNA TGTGCCAGCAGCCCAGCGGGGGGTCGCAATGAGCAGTTCTTC.

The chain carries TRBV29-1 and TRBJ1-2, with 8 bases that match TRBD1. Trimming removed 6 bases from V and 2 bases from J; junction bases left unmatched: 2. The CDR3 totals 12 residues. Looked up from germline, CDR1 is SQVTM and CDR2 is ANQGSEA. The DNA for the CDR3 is TGCAGCGTCGGACAGGGAAACTATGGCTACACCTTC. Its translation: CSVGQGNYGYTF.

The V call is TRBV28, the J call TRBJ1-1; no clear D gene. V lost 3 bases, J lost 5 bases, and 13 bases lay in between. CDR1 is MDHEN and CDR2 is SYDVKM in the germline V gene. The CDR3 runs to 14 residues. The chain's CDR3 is CASSFDPGATEAFF. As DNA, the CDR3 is TGTGCCAGCAGTTTCGATCCCGGAGCGACTGAAGCTTTCTTT.

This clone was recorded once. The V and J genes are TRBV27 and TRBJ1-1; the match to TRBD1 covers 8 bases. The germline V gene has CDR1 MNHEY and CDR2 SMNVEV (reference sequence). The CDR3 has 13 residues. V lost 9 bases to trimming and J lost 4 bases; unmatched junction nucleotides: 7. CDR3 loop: CASHLTGATEAFF. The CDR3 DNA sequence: TGTGCCAGTCACCTGACAGGGGCCACTGAAGCTTTCTTT.

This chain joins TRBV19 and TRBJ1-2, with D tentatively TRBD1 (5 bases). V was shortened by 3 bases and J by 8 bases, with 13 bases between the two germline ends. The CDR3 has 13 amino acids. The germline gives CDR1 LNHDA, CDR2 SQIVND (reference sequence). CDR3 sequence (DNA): TGTGCCAGTAGTATTGGCCCCAAGGGGGGCTACACCTTC. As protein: CASSIGPKGGYTF.

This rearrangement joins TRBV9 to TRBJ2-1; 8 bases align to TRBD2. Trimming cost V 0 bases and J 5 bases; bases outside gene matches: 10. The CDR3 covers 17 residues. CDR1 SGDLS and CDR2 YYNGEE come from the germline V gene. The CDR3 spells CASSVANAGGFDNEQFF. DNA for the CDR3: TGTGCCAGCAGCGTAGCTAATGCGGGAGGCTTTGACAATGAGCAGTTCTTC.

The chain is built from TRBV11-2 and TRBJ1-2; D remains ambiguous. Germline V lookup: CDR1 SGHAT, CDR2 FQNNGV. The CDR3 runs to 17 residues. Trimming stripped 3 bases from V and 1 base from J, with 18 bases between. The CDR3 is CASSFISAFGSNYGYTF. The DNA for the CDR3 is TGTGCCAGCAGCTTCATATCTGCGTTCGGGAGTAACTATGGCTACACCTTC.

The CDR3 spells CASSVDQEAYEQYF. CDR3 coding DNA: TGTGCCAGCAGCGTAGACCAGGAGGCCTACGAGCAGTACTTC. The genes are TRBV9 and TRBJ2-7; D perhaps matches TRBD2 (5 bases). Trimming took 0 bases from V and 2 from J, leaving 9 bases between them. This CDR3 is 14 amino acids long. In germline, CDR1 is SGDLS, CDR2 YYNGEE.

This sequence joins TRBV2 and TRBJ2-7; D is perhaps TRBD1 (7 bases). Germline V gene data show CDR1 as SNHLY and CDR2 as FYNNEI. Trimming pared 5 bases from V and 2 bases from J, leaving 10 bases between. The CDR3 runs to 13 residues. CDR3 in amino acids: CASSSGGPYEQYF. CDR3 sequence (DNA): TGTGCCAGCAGTTCAGGGGGGCCCTACGAGCAGTACTTC.

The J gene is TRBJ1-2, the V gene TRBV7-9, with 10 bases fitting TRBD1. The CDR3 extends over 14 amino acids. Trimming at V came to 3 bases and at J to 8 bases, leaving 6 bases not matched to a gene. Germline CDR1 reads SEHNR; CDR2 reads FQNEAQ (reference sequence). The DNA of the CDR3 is TGTGCCAGCAGCTTGACAGGGGGCGCGCGAGGCTACACCTTC. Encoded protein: CASSLTGGARGYTF.

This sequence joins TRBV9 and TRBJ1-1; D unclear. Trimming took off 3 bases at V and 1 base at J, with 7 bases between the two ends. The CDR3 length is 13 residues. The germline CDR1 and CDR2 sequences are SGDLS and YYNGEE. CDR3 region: CASSAHGNTEAFF. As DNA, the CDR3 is TGTGCCAGCAGCGCCCACGGGAACACTGAAGCTTTCTTT.

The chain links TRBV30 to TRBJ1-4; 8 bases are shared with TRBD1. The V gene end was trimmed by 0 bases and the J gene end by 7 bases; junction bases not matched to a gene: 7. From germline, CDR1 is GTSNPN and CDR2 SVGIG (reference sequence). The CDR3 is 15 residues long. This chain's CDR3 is CAWSVRGQVSEKLFF. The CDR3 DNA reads TGTGCCTGGAGTGTAAGGGGACAGGTATCTGAAAAACTGTTTTTT. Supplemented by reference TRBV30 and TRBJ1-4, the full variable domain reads SQTIHQWPATLVQPVGSPLSLECTVEGTSNPNLYWYRQAAGRGLQLLFYSVGIGQISSEVPQNLSASRPQDRQFILSSKKLLLSDSGFYLCAWSVRGQVSEKLFFGSGTQLSVL.

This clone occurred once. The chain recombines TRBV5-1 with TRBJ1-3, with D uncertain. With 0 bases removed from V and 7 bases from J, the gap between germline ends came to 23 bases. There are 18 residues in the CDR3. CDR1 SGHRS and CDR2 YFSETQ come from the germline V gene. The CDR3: CASSLGPRGQNSRNTIYF. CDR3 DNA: TGCGCCAGCAGCTTGGGACCCAGAGGTCAGAATTCTAGGAACACCATATATTTT. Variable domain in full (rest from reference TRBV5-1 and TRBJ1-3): KAGVTQTPRYLIKTRGQQVTLSCSPISGHRSVSWYQQTPGQGLQFLFEYFSETQRNKGNFPGRFSGRQFSNSRSEMNVSTLELGDSALYLCASSLGPRGQNSRNTIYFGEGSWLTVV.

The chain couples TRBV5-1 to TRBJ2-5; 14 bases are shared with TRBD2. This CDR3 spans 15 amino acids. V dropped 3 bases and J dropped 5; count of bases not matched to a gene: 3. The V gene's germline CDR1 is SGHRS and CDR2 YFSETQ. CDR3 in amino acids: CASSSGTSGSETQYF. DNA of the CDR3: TGCGCCAGCAGCTCAGGGACTAGCGGGAGTGAGACCCAGTACTTC.